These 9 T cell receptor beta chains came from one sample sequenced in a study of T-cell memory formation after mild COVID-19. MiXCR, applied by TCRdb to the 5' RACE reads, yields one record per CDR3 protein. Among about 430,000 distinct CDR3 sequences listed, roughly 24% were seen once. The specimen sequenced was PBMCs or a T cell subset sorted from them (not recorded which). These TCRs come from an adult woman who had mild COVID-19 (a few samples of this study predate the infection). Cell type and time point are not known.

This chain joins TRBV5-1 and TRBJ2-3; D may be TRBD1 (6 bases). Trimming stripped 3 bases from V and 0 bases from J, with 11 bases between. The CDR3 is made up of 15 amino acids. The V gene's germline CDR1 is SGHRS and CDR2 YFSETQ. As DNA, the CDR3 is TGCGCCAGCAGCTGGGGGCGCGGGAGCACAGATACGCAGTATTTT. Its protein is CASSWGRGSTDTQYF.

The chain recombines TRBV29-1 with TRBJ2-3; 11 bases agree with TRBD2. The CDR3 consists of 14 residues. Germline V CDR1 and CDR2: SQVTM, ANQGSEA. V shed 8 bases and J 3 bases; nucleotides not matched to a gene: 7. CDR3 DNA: TGCAGCACCACTAGCGGGAGTAGGACAGATACGCAGTATTTT. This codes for CSTTSGSRTDTQYF.

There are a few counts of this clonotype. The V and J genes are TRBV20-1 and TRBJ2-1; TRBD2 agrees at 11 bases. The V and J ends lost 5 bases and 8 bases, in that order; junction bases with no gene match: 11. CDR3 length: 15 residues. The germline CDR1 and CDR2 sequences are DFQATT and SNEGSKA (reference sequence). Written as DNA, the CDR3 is TGCAGTGCTTCTCGTAGCGGGAGGGCCGGTGATGAGCAGTTCTTC. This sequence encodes CSASRSGRAGDEQFF.

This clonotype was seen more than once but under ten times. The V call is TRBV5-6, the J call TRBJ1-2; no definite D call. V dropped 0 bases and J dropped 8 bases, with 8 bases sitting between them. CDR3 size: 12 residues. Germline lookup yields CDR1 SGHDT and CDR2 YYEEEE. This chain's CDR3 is CASSLVSWGYTF. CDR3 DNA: TGTGCCAGCAGCTTGGTTTCCTGGGGCTACACCTTC.

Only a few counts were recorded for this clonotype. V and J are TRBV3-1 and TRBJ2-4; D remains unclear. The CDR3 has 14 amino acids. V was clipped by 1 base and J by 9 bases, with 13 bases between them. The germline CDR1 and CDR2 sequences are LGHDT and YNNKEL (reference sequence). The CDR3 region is CASSQAPVRPIQYF. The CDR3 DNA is TGTGCCAGCAGCCAAGCTCCTGTAAGGCCCATTCAGTACTTC.

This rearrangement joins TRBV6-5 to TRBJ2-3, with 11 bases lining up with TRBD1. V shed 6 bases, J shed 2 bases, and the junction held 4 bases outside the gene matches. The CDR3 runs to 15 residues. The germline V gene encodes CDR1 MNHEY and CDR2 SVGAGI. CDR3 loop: CASSHGQGATDTQYF. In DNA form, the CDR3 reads TGTGCCAGCAGCCATGGACAGGGGGCCACAGATACGCAGTATTTT.

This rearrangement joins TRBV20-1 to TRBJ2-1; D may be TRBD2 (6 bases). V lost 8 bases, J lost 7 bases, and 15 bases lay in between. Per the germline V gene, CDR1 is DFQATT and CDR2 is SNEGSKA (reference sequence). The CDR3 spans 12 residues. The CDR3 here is CSLRRGGNEQFF. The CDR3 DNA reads TGCAGTTTAAGGCGGGGCGGAAATGAGCAGTTCTTC.

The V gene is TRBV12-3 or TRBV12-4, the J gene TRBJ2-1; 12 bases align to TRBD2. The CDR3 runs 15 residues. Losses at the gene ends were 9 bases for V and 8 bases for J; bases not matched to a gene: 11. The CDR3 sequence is CASARGASGGDEQFF. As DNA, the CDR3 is TGTGCCAGTGCCCGAGGGGCTAGCGGGGGGGATGAGCAGTTCTTC.

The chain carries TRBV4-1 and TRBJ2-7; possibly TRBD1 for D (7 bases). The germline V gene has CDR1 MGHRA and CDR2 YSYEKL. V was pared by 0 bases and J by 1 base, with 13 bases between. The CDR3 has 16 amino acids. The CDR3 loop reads CASSQDSTGTSYEQYF. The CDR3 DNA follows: TGCGCCAGCAGCCAAGACTCGACAGGGACTTCCTACGAGCAGTACTTC.